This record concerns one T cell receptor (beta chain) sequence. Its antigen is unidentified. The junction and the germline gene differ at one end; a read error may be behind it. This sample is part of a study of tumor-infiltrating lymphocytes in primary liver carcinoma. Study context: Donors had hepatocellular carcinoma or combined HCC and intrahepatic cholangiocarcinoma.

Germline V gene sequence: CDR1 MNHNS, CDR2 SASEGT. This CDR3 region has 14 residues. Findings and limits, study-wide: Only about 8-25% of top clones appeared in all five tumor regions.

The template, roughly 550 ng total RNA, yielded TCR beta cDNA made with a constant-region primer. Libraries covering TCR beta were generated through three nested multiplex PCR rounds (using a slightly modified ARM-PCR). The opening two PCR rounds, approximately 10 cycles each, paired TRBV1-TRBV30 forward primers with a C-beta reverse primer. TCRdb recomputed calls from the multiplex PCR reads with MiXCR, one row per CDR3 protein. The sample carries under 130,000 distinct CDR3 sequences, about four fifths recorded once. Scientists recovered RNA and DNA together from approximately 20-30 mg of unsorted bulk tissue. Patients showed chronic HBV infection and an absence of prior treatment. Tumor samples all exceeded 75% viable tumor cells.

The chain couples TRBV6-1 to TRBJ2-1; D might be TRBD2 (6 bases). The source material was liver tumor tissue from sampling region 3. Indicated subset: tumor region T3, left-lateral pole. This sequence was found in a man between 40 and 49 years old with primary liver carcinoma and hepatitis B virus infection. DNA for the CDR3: TGTGCCCGCTGGTCTGGGAGGTCCGTCAATGATCAGTTCTTC. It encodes CARWSGRSVNDQFF.